This entry concerns a single TCR beta chain. At a deep level, the assay was run. Method: immunoSEQ multiplex PCR; TCRdb's copy keeps in-frame clones and lacks some. The table shows around 88,000 clones, with 67% occurring only once. This sample stems from a study of shared clonotypes between healthy human individuals. This CDR3 is built from 17 residues. Germline V gene sequence: CDR1 LGHNA, CDR2 YSLEER. V shed 3 bases and J 4 bases; nucleotides not matched to a gene: 12. The chain links TRBV4-3 to TRBJ2-3; 8 nucleotides match TRBD1. This clonotype was sampled from a man aged 25-45 years in good health. The source material was memory CD8+ T cells sorted from blood. Subset here: CD45RO+ cells pooled with CCR7-negative TemRA cells. The CDR3: CASSHQPTGDFPDTQYF. The CDR3 DNA sequence: TGCGCCAGCAGCCATCAGCCGACAGGGGACTTCCCAGATACGCAGTATTTT.